Shown below are 28 T cell receptor beta chains from a single sample sequenced in a study of blood T cells in healthy people across ages. Primed by a sample-barcoded 5' primer and a J-beta primer mix, a second PCR proceeded for about 7 to 12 cycles. TCRdb reprocessed the 5' RACE reads with MiXCR, giving one entry per CDR3 protein. The sample records about 680,000 distinct CDR3 sequences, approximately 50% being singletons. The sequencing input was blood. These TCRs come from a woman aged 55-70 years in good health.

This chain connects TRBV25-1 to TRBJ2-3; 9 bases are a match to TRBD1. The J segment lost 4 bases and the V segment lost 8 bases, leaving 13 bases of the junction unmatched. CDR3 length: 16 residues. The germline CDR1 and CDR2 sequences are MGHDK and SYGVNS. CDR3 residues: CASGVVGQGRADTQYF. CDR3 coding DNA: TGTGCCAGCGGAGTGGTCGGACAGGGGAGGGCAGATACGCAGTATTTT.

The genes are TRBV28 and TRBJ2-4; 8 nucleotides match TRBD1. The DNA end lines up better with TRBJ2-7; the J call may be wrong. This CDR3 is 14 amino acids long. Germline CDR1 MDHEN, CDR2 SYDVKM. The CDR3 DNA reads as TGTGCCAGCAACTGGGGGACAGGTTATTACGAGCAGTACTTC. Translating gives CASNWGTGYYEQYF.

The chain combines TRBV29-1 with TRBJ1-1; D uncertain. The V end was cut by 8 bases, the J end by 3 bases, with 10 bases between. The CDR3 sequence is 11 residues long. CDR1 is SQVTM, CDR2 ANQGSEA, per germline. The CDR3 here is CSTPWDTEAFF. CDR3 DNA: TGCAGCACCCCGTGGGACACTGAAGCTTTCTTT.

This chain uses TRBV6-2 or TRBV6-3 with TRBJ2-4; the D gene could be TRBD1 or TRBD2 (5 bases each). V was pared by 2 bases and J by 6 bases, with 20 bases between. Germline assignment: CDR1 MNHEY and CDR2 SVGEGT. This CDR3 is 17 amino acids long. The CDR3 sequence is CASSYRSTRSGRNIQYF. CDR3 in DNA: TGTGCCAGCAGTTACAGAAGCACAAGGTCAGGGAGAAACATTCAGTACTTC.

This CDR3 is CASRPPQTYGYTF. The CDR3 DNA follows: TGTGCCAGCAGACCGCCTCAAACATATGGCTACACCTTC. This rearrangement joins TRBV28 to TRBJ1-2; D gene unclear. CDR1 is MDHEN and CDR2 is SYDVKM in the germline V gene. This CDR3 is built from 13 residues. V gave up 6 bases and J gave up 5 bases, with 13 bases separating them.

Of note for this clonotype: With a much larger clone just one base away, this may be a read error. The CDR3 bases are TGTGCCTGGAGTGTACGCGAGCAGTACTTC. Encoded protein: CAWSVREQYF. V is TRBV30 and J is TRBJ2-7; D gene unclear. Per germline, CDR1 GTSNPN and CDR2 SVGIG (reference sequence). The CDR3 is made up of 10 amino acids. V was trimmed by 0 bases and J by 6 bases, leaving 3 bases between them.

J is TRBJ1-1 and V is TRBV25-1, with D perhaps TRBD1 (5 bases). The germline gives CDR1 MGHDK, CDR2 SYGVNS. Trimming pared 1 base from V and 5 bases from J, leaving 14 bases between. The CDR3 totals 15 residues. CDR3 bases: TGTGCCAGCAGTGAATGGGGGGGTTATAGGACTGAAGCTTTCTTT. Translated: CASSEWGGYRTEAFF. The full variable domain, in which reference TRBV25-1 and TRBJ1-1 provide the parts outside the CDR3, is EADIYQTPRYLVIGTGKKITLECSQTMGHDKMYWYQQDPGMELHLIHYSYGVNSTEKGDLSSESTVSRIRTEHFPLTLESARPSHTSQYLCASSEWGGYRTEAFFGQGTRLTVV.

The CDR3 here is CASSLSKPGQGVYEQYF. In DNA, the CDR3 is TGTGCCAGCAGTTTATCTAAACCGGGACAGGGGGTCTACGAGCAGTACTTC. The J gene is TRBJ2-7, the V gene TRBV28; 11 nucleotides agree with TRBD1. Germline assignment: CDR1 MDHEN and CDR2 SYDVKM. CDR3 length: 17 amino acids. V gave up 1 base and J gave up 3 bases; unmatched junction bases: 8.

The table lists this clonotype with a few counts. The chain's CDR3 is CASSFHRNAHTDTQYF. CDR3 DNA: TGTGCCAGCAGTTTTCACCGAAACGCTCACACAGATACGCAGTATTTT. This chain links TRBV12-3 or TRBV12-4 with TRBJ2-3; D remains ambiguous. The CDR3 consists of 16 residues. V gave up 3 bases and J gave up 2 bases, with 15 bases separating them.

V is TRBV2 and J is TRBJ2-7; TRBD2 aligns across 10 bases. This CDR3 has 18 residues. Germline CDR1 SNHLY, CDR2 FYNNEI. V lost 1 base to trimming and J lost 0 bases; unmatched junction nucleotides: 9. This CDR3 reads CASSEGASGSYPSYEQYF. The CDR3 DNA reads as TGTGCCAGCAGTGAAGGGGCTAGCGGGAGTTACCCCTCCTACGAGCAGTACTTC.

This clonotype was detected once. The rearrangement joins TRBV28 to TRBJ2-7; TRBD2 aligns across 11 bases. CDR1 is MDHEN, CDR2 SYDVKM, per germline. This CDR3 is 16 amino acids long. V was clipped by 6 bases and J by 1 base; unmatched bases: 8. CDR3 residues: CASSRYRTSGSYEQYF. CDR3 DNA sequence: TGTGCCAGCAGCCGTTACCGGACTAGCGGGTCCTACGAGCAGTACTTC. The variable domain in full, completed from reference TRBV28 and TRBJ2-7, reads DVKVTQSSRYLVKRTGEKVFLECVQDMDHENMFWYRQDPGLGLRLIYFSYDVKMKEKGDIPEGYSVSREKKERFSLILESASTNQTSMYLCASSRYRTSGSYEQYFGPGTRLTVT.

A few counts support this clonotype. The gene calls are TRBV12-3 or TRBV12-4 and TRBJ2-3; 13 bases agree with TRBD2. CDR3 size: 16 residues. J gave up 8 bases and V 7 bases, and 12 bases lay outside the gene matches. The CDR3 reads CASTPGLAGADGTQYF. The CDR3 DNA reads as TGTGCCAGCACACCCGGACTAGCGGGAGCCGACGGTACGCAGTATTTT.

Here the CDR3 reads CASSPPALAGGREQYF. Here the CDR3 DNA reads TGTGCCAGCAGCCCACCAGCCCTAGCGGGTGGTCGGGAGCAGTACTTC. The chain is built from TRBV7-2 and TRBJ2-7; 8 bases fit TRBD2. J lost 7 bases, V lost 5 bases, and 16 bases had no gene match. Germline V CDR1 and CDR2: SGHTA, FQGNSA. The CDR3 sequence is 16 residues long.

This clonotype was observed many times. V and J are TRBV29-1 and TRBJ2-7, with D uncertain. The CDR3 runs to 12 residues. CDR1 is SQVTM and CDR2 is ANQGSEA in the germline V gene. Trimming pared 5 bases from V and 0 bases from J, leaving 8 bases between. In nucleotides, the CDR3 is TGCAGCGTTCGGGCGGACTCCTACGAGCAGTACTTC. Protein sequence: CSVRADSYEQYF.

The chain has TRBV30 and TRBJ2-4; 9 nucleotides line up with TRBD1. Germline V gene sequence: CDR1 GTSNPN, CDR2 SVGIG (reference sequence). The ends lost 5 bases at V and 5 bases at J; junction bases unmatched: 4. There are 13 residues in the CDR3. The CDR3 nucleotides read TGTGCCTGGGGGACAGGGCTGGAAAACATTCAGTACTTC. Translation: CAWGTGLENIQYF.

This chain connects TRBV6-5 to TRBJ2-1; TRBD2 agrees at 13 bases. The germline V gene has CDR1 MNHEY and CDR2 SVGAGI. The CDR3 is made up of 18 amino acids. V was clipped by 0 bases and J by 4 bases; unmatched bases: 6. The CDR3 bases are TGTGCCAGCAGTTACTCCACTAGCGGGAGGGGTATTTACAATGAGCAGTTCTTC. This encodes CASSYSTSGRGIYNEQFF.

This clonotype has more than one count but fewer than ten. The rearrangement joins TRBV24-1 to TRBJ2-5; 8 nucleotides align to TRBD1. The CDR3 loop spans 16 amino acids. Trimming at V came to 1 base and at J to 5 bases, leaving 8 bases not matched to a gene. Germline CDR1 KGHDR, CDR2 SFDVKD. The CDR3: CATSDFVQGAKETQYF. The CDR3 DNA reads TGTGCCACCAGTGATTTCGTTCAGGGGGCAAAGGAGACCCAGTACTTC.

This clonotype was counted ten times or more. The V and J genes are TRBV2 and TRBJ2-2, with D possibly being TRBD2 (6 bases). CDR1 is SNHLY, CDR2 FYNNEI, per germline. Trimming took off 5 bases at V and 4 bases at J, with 11 bases between the two ends. The CDR3 runs 14 residues. CDR3: CASSRMGGTGELFF. The CDR3 nucleotides are TGTGCCAGCAGTCGAATGGGGGGCACCGGGGAGCTGTTTTTT.

J is TRBJ1-2 and V is TRBV29-1; D not resolved. CDR1 and CDR2 from the germline V gene are SQVTM and ANQGSEA. The length of the CDR3 is 14 residues. V lost 6 bases, J lost 2 bases, and 16 bases lay in between. Here the CDR3 DNA reads TGCAGCGTCGAGGATGAGACAAGAAACTATGGCTACACCTTC. This codes for CSVEDETRNYGYTF. Looking up the rest from reference TRBV29-1 and TRBJ1-2 gives the full variable domain: SAVISQKPSRDICQRGTSLTIQCQVDSQVTMMFWYRQQPGQSLTLIATANQGSEATYESGFVIDKFPISRPNLTFSTLTVSNMSPEDSSIYLCSVEDETRNYGYTFGSGTRLTVV.

The CDR3 sequence is CASSLLLMNTEAFF. The CDR3 DNA sequence: TGCGCCAGCAGCTTGCTGCTTATGAACACTGAAGCTTTCTTT. The rearrangement links TRBV5-1 to TRBJ1-1; D remains ambiguous. Trimming left V 1 base short and J 0 bases short, with 7 bases between. Germline CDR1 SGHRS, CDR2 YFSETQ. The CDR3 contains 14 residues.

The sample holds a few counts of this clonotype. V and J are TRBV18 and TRBJ1-4; 7 bases agree with TRBD1. Germline CDR1 reads KGHSH; CDR2 reads LQKENI. With 3 bases clipped from V and 8 bases from J, the junction kept 3 bases outside the gene matches. The length of the CDR3 is 13 residues. The CDR3 loop is CASSPGQAEKLFF. In DNA form, the CDR3 reads TGTGCCAGCTCACCCGGACAGGCCGAAAAACTGTTTTTT. Full variable domain (remainder filled in from reference TRBV18 and TRBJ1-4): NAGVMQNPRHLVRRRGQEARLRCSPMKGHSHVYWYRQLPEEGLKFMVYLQKENIIDESGMPKERFSAEFPKEGPSILRIQQVVRGDSAAYFCASSPGQAEKLFFGSGTQLSVL.

The sample holds many counts of this clonotype. The V and J genes are TRBV4-2 and TRBJ2-7, with TRBD1 as a possible D gene (7 bases). Trimming took off 3 bases at V and 3 bases at J, with 18 bases between the two ends. The CDR3 spans 16 residues. In germline, CDR1 is LGHNA, CDR2 YNFKEQ. The CDR3 spells CASSQARTGEDYEQYF. CDR3 coding DNA: TGTGCCAGCAGCCAGGCGAGAACAGGGGAGGACTACGAGCAGTACTTC.

In the case of this clonotype: One junction end does not reproduce the germline sequence, and a read error may be involved. This rearrangement joins TRBV6-2 or TRBV6-3 to TRBJ2-1, with 9 nucleotides matching TRBD1. Germline CDR1 MNHEY, CDR2 SVGEGT. This CDR3 contains 15 residues. CDR3 DNA sequence: TGTGCCAGCAGTTTAAGACAGGGGGACCTCAATAAGCAGTTCTTC. This translates into CASSLRQGDLNKQFF.

This clonotype turned up a few times. The genes are TRBV6-2 or TRBV6-3 and TRBJ1-1; D remains unclear. Trimming removed 7 bases from V and 9 bases from J, with 12 bases in between. The CDR3 totals 11 residues. Germline V gene data show CDR1 as MNHEY and CDR2 as SVGEGT. Here the CDR3 reads CASKDTSKAFF. The CDR3 nucleotides read TGTGCCAGCAAGGATACTAGCAAAGCTTTCTTT.

The V gene is TRBV20-1, the J gene TRBJ2-7; possibly TRBD2 for D (5 bases). The CDR3 runs to 12 residues. The V end was cut by 6 bases, the J end by 3 bases, with 12 bases between. Germline loops: CDR1 DFQATT, CDR2 SNEGSKA (reference sequence). CDR3 sequence reads: CSAGGPYYEQYF. The CDR3 bases are TGCAGTGCAGGAGGTCCTTACTACGAGCAGTACTTC.

This clonotype has a count of ten or more. The V gene is TRBV4-3, the J gene TRBJ2-1, with 12 bases fitting TRBD2. With 4 bases clipped from V and 4 bases from J, the junction kept 2 bases outside the gene matches. CDR3 size: 15 residues. The germline gives CDR1 LGHNA, CDR2 YSLEER. Written as DNA, the CDR3 is TGCGCCAGCAGCCGACTAGCGGGAGTTTACAATGAGCAGTTCTTC. Amino acid sequence: CASSRLAGVYNEQFF.

In its sample, this clonotype was seen a few times. V usage is TRBV14 and J usage is TRBJ2-1, with D perhaps TRBD2 (6 bases). The CDR3 has 19 residues. Germline CDR1 reads SGHDN; CDR2 reads FVKESK. The V end lost 1 base, the J end lost 3 bases, and 22 bases lay between the germline ends. The chain's CDR3 is CASSQAYLLSGPNYNEQFF. In nucleotides, the CDR3 is TGTGCCAGCAGCCAAGCGTACCTACTCAGCGGGCCTAACTACAATGAGCAGTTCTTC.

The chain combines TRBV27 with TRBJ2-2; the D is unclear. The length of the CDR3 is 15 residues. In germline, CDR1 is MNHEY, CDR2 SMNVEV (reference sequence). Trimming stripped 8 bases from V and 1 base from J, with 14 bases between. The CDR3 protein is CASRRRPENTGELFF. The CDR3 region has the DNA TGTGCCAGCCGTCGTCGGCCGGAGAACACCGGGGAGCTGTTTTTT.